What follows are 21 T cell receptor beta chains derived from one specimen sequenced in a study of T cells in Graves' hyperthyroidism and ophthalmopathy. Amplified regions were TCR beta CDR3 sequences from RNA transcripts. With the HTBI primer set, the TCR CDR3 went through a first round of RT-PCR. TCRdb reanalysed the multiplex PCR reads using MiXCR and keeps one entry per CDR3 protein. The table lists roughly 570,000 distinct CDR3 sequences, around 46% of them singletons. Sequencing was done on a sample of peripheral blood or thyroid tissue (not recorded which). The receptors originated from a woman younger than 30 with Graves' hyperthyroidism.

The chain is built from TRBV5-8 and TRBJ2-7, with 10 bases lining up with TRBD2. CDR1 SGHTS and CDR2 YDEGEE come from the germline V gene. There are 17 residues in the CDR3. J lost 3 bases, V lost 2 bases, and 11 bases had no gene match. CDR3: CASSLGERSGRNYEQYF. CDR3 DNA: TGTGCCAGCAGCTTAGGGGAGCGTAGCGGGAGGAACTACGAGCAGTACTTC.

This clonotype came up many times. A read error may account for a junction end that differs from germline. This chain uses TRBV6-5 with TRBJ2-7; 7 bases map to TRBD1. The germline CDR1 and CDR2 sequences are MNHEY and SVGAGI. CDR3 length: 15 amino acids. CDR3: CASSILNRGSNEQYF. In nucleotides, the CDR3 is TGTGCCAGCAGTATCCTAAACAGGGGCTCCAACGAGCAGTACTTC.

This clonotype occurred many times. V usage is TRBV6-1 and J usage is TRBJ2-2; D unresolved. This CDR3 has 14 amino acids. V lost 6 bases, J lost 1 base, and 9 bases lay in between. Germline CDR1 reads MNHNS; CDR2 reads SASEGT. The CDR3 loop is CASRATVNTGELFF. The CDR3 nucleotides are TGTGCCAGCAGGGCGACGGTGAACACCGGGGAGCTGTTTTTT.

This rearrangement joins TRBV5-1 to TRBJ2-7; the match to TRBD2 covers 12 bases. The CDR3 runs 15 residues. Germline V lookup: CDR1 SGHRS, CDR2 YFSETQ. The junction had 9 bases not matched to a gene; V was cut back by 2 bases and J by 9 bases. Here the CDR3 reads CASSFGTSGPDTQYF. CDR3 coding DNA: TGCGCCAGCAGCTTCGGGACTAGCGGGCCAGATACGCAGTACTTC. Drawing the rest from reference TRBV5-1 and TRBJ2-7, the complete variable domain is KAGVTQTPRYLIKTRGQQVTLSCSPISGHRSVSWYQQTPGQGLQFLFEYFSETQRNKGNFPGRFSGRQFSNSRSEMNVSTLELGDSALYLCASSFGTSGPDTQYFGPGTRLTVT.

This clonotype was detected many times. V gene TRBV6-4 combines with J gene TRBJ1-6, with D hard to call. V lost 2 bases and J lost 5, with 4 bases in between. This CDR3 comprises 13 residues. CDR1 and CDR2 from the germline V gene are MRHNA and SNTAGT. The CDR3 nucleotides read TGTGCCAGCAGTGACGGGGATAATTCACCCCTCCACTTT. Its translation: CASSDGDNSPLHF.

Turning to this clonotype: This may arise from a read error, as a much more abundant clone is one base away. The chain carries TRBV28 and TRBJ2-2, with D unresolved. The CDR3 runs 11 residues. V shed 8 bases and J shed 2 bases, with 3 bases lying between them. Germline V CDR1 and CDR2: MDHEN, SYDVKM. The CDR3 sequence: CASLNTGELFF. DNA of the CDR3: TGTGCCAGCCTTAACACCGGGGAGCTGTTTTTT. Full variable domain (remainder filled in from reference TRBV28 and TRBJ2-2): DVKVTQSSRYLVKRTGEKVFLECVQDMDHENMFWYRQDPGLGLRLIYFSYDVKMKEKGDIPEGYSVSREKKERFSLILESASTNQTSMYLCASLNTGELFFGEGSRLTVL.

As to this clonotype: A much larger clonotype is one base distant, so this may be a read error. This chain links TRBV9 with TRBJ2-7; possible D gene TRBD2, 5 bases. The length of the CDR3 is 14 residues. Per the germline V gene, CDR1 is SGDLS and CDR2 is YYNGEE. In nucleotides, the CDR3 is TGTGACAGCAGCGGAGAAGACGGGAACTACGAGCAGTACTTC. This sequence encodes CDSSGEDGNYEQYF.

The chain has TRBV2 and TRBJ1-2, with 7 bases that match TRBD1. Trimming cost V 6 bases and J 6 bases; bases outside gene matches: 7. Looked up from germline, CDR1 is SNHLY and CDR2 is FYNNEI. CDR3 length: 13 residues. In nucleotides, the CDR3 is TGTGCCAGCAGCGATACCGGGACAGATGGCTACACCTTC. Protein product: CASSDTGTDGYTF.

The gene calls are TRBV5-1 and TRBJ2-7; the D gene is possibly TRBD1 (6 bases). Trimming pared 1 base from V and 5 bases from J, leaving 13 bases between. The CDR3 runs to 14 residues. Germline V gene data show CDR1 as SGHRS and CDR2 as YFSETQ. The CDR3 DNA follows: TGCGCCAGCAGCTTGCAACAGGGTCTCGACGAGCAGTACTTC. Protein: CASSLQQGLDEQYF.

This clonotype was observed many times. The chain joins TRBV19 to TRBJ2-7; weak D call: TRBD2 (5 bases). The germline CDR1 and CDR2 sequences are LNHDA and SQIVND (reference sequence). This CDR3 comprises 15 residues. V was shortened by 1 base and J by 2 bases, with 12 bases between the two germline ends. The CDR3 bases are TGTGCCAGTAGTATAGGGGTAAAGGGAGCCTACGAGCAGTACTTC. Amino acid sequence: CASSIGVKGAYEQYF.

This clonotype was detected ten times or more. The CDR3 DNA follows: TGTGCCAGCAGCTTAGAGGGGTCCGGGCCTGGAAACACCATATATTTT. This sequence encodes CASSLEGSGPGNTIYF. The rearrangement joins TRBV7-6 to TRBJ1-3; a possible D gene is TRBD1 (5 bases). The CDR3 runs 16 residues. The germline CDR1 and CDR2 sequences are SGHVS and FNYEAQ. V was trimmed by 1 base and J by 2 bases, leaving 12 bases between them.

This clonotype was picked up one time. A single base separates this from a much larger clone, so it may be a read error. The chain joins TRBV12-3 or TRBV12-4 to TRBJ2-5, with 10 bases that match TRBD1. Trimming cost V 5 bases and J 3 bases; bases outside gene matches: 9. This CDR3 is built from 16 residues. The CDR3: CASSETGGPLEETQYF. The CDR3 nucleotides read TGTGCCAGCAGTGAGACAGGGGGCCCGCTGGAAGAGACCCAGTACTTC.

This clonotype has a count of ten or more. The chain joins TRBV7-8 to TRBJ1-5; tentative D call: TRBD1 (5 bases). In germline, CDR1 is SGHVS, CDR2 FQNEAQ. The CDR3 sequence is 15 residues long. Trimming left V 2 bases short and J 1 base short, with 9 bases between. CDR3 sequence reads: CASSLSRDSNQPQHF. CDR3 nucleotide sequence: TGTGCCAGCAGCTTATCCCGGGACAGCAATCAGCCCCAGCATTTT. The full variable domain, rest sourced from reference TRBV7-8 and TRBJ1-5, is GAGVSQSPRYKVAKRGQDVALRCDPISGHVSLFWYQQALGQGPEFLTYFQNEAQLDKSGLPSDRFFAERPEGSVSTLKIQRTQQEDSAVYLCASSLSRDSNQPQHFGDGTRLSIL.

This clonotype was seen many times. The V call is TRBV6-1, the J call TRBJ2-5, with D possibly matching TRBD1 (5 bases). V was pared by 2 bases and J by 5 bases, with 9 bases between. The germline CDR1 and CDR2 sequences are MNHNS and SASEGT. The CDR3 is 13 residues long. CDR3 sequence (DNA): TGTGCCAGCAGTGAATGGGGCACGGAGACCCAGTACTTC. Translating it yields CASSEWGTETQYF.

This chain joins TRBV5-1 and TRBJ1-1; D not certain. Trimming stripped 0 bases from V and 5 bases from J, with 11 bases between. The CDR3 spans 14 residues. Germline assignment: CDR1 SGHRS and CDR2 YFSETQ. For the CDR3, the DNA is TGCGCCAGCAGCTTGGGGGCATCGGGGACTGAAGCTTTCTTT. This translates into CASSLGASGTEAFF.

V usage is TRBV29-1 and J usage is TRBJ2-7; the match to TRBD2 covers 11 bases. The germline CDR1 and CDR2 sequences are SQVTM and ANQGSEA. V trimming: 8 bases; J trimming: 5 bases; junction bases outside the gene matches: 14. The CDR3 has 15 residues. CDR3 in amino acids: CSFFLLAGGGHEQYF. For the CDR3, the DNA is TGCAGCTTTTTCCTCCTAGCGGGAGGTGGGCACGAGCAGTACTTC.

This clonotype has more than one count but fewer than ten. This chain joins TRBV9 and TRBJ2-5, with 9 positions matching TRBD2. This CDR3 spans 16 amino acids. CDR1 is SGDLS and CDR2 is YYNGEE in the germline V gene. Trimming removed 4 bases from V and 4 bases from J; junction bases left unmatched: 11. The CDR3 coding sequence is TGTGCCAGCAGCCACCGCAGCGGGAGGCGGTTAGAGACCCAGTACTTC. Translating gives CASSHRSGRRLETQYF.

This clonotype was recorded many times. The chain combines TRBV5-1 with TRBJ2-7, with TRBD2 identical over 7 bases. V shed 1 base, J shed 7 bases, and the junction held 14 bases outside the gene matches. This CDR3 is built from 16 residues. In germline, CDR1 is SGHRS, CDR2 YFSETQ. The DNA for the CDR3 is TGCGCCAGCAGCTTGACTACAACCGGGACTACCTTTGAGCAGTACTTC. Translation: CASSLTTTGTTFEQYF.

The table lists this clonotype with many counts. The chain uses TRBV20-1 and TRBJ1-1, with TRBD1 identical over 10 bases. J gave up 3 bases and V 0 bases, and 1 base lay outside the gene matches. Germline V gene sequence: CDR1 DFQATT, CDR2 SNEGSKA (reference sequence). The CDR3 length is 14 residues. CDR3 coding DNA: TGCAGTGCTAGAGATGGGACAGGGGACACTGAAGCTTTCTTT. Protein sequence: CSARDGTGDTEAFF.

For this clonotype: A much larger clonotype is one base distant, so this may be a read error. The conserved phenylalanine or tryptophan is not found at the CDR3 terminus, so this likely reflects a read error. This sequence joins TRBV9 and TRBJ2-7; 8 bases match TRBD1. V lost 4 bases and J lost 3; bases outside the gene matches: 9. Germline V CDR1 and CDR2: SGDLS, YYNGEE. The CDR3 runs 15 residues. The DNA for the CDR3 is TGTGCCAGCAGCCCCCTCTCGACAGGGGTCTACGAGCAGTACCTC. Translated, it gives CASSPLSTGVYEQYL.

The chain has TRBV3-1 and TRBJ1-5; no reliable D call. V lost 3 bases, J lost 6 bases, and 18 bases lay in between. CDR3 length equals 16 residues. Germline loops: CDR1 LGHDT, CDR2 YNNKEL (reference sequence). CDR3 nucleotide sequence: TGTGCCAGCAGCCAGCACCCTGGACCGAACGGTCAGCCCCAGCATTTT. Its translation: CASSQHPGPNGQPQHF.